These T cell receptor beta chains were read from a single sample in a study of shared clonotypes between healthy human individuals. The method was immunoSEQ multiplex PCR; TCRdb's version includes in-frame clones alone and lacks a portion of them. The repertoire holds some 550,000 clones, with less than 98% as singletons. Sequencing used naive CD4+ T cells sorted from blood. These receptors all stem from a woman aged 25 to 39 in good health. Each CDR3 is given with its conserved first and last residue. D genes are given only for firm matches. A clone size is listed for some rows: how often the clone was seen (once, few, many), or a class if it is expanded.

CDR3aa,CDR3nt,d_gene,v_gene,abundance,j_gene
CASSFSGTTYNEQFF,TGTGCCAGCAGTTTTAGCGGGACGACATACAATGAGCAGTTCTTC,TRBD2,TRBV27,NA,TRBJ2-1
CASSARLAGAYEQYF,TGTGCCAGCAGCGCCAGACTAGCGGGAGCCTACGAGCAGTACTTC,TRBD2,TRBV28,NA,TRBJ2-7
CASSPAGGEAFF,TGTGCCAGCAGCCCGGCGGGGGGTGAAGCTTTCTTT,NA,TRBV5-4,NA,TRBJ1-1
CASSSLGGPEGYTF,TGCGCCAGCAGCTCGCTTGGGGGGCCTGAAGGCTACACCTTC,NA,TRBV5-1,NA,TRBJ1-2
CASSKGGGRVFYEQYF,TGTGCCAGCAGCAAAGGCGGCGGGAGGGTTTTCTACGAGCAGTACTTC,TRBD2,TRBV11-2,NA,TRBJ2-7
CAISRDTDTQYF,TGTGCCATCAGTCGAGACACAGATACGCAGTATTTT,NA,TRBV10-3,NA,TRBJ2-3
CASSLGGAYGYTF,TGTGCCAGCAGCTTGGGGGGGGCCTATGGCTACACCTTC,NA,TRBV5-6,NA,TRBJ1-2
CASSYVLANTGELFF,TGTGCCAGCAGTTACGTTCTAGCTAACACCGGGGAGCTGTTTTTT,NA,TRBV6-5,once,TRBJ2-2
CASSLHRSSGSNEQYF,TGTGCCAGCAGCTTGCATCGGTCTAGCGGGAGCAACGAGCAGTACTTC,TRBD2,TRBV5-4,NA,TRBJ2-7
CASSSNTNTEAFF,TGTGCCAGCAGCTCCAACACGAACACTGAAGCTTTCTTT,NA,TRBV7-6,NA,TRBJ1-1
CASGRKNTEAFF,TGTGCCAGCGGCCGCAAGAACACTGAAGCTTTCTTT,NA,TRBV7-9,NA,TRBJ1-1
CASSLASGANEQFF,TGTGCCAGCAGCTTAGCTAGCGGGGCCAATGAGCAGTTCTTC,TRBD2,TRBV7-8,NA,TRBJ2-1
CASSKQGTPGEQYF,TGTGCCAGCAGCAAACAGGGGACCCCCGGCGAGCAGTACTTC,TRBD1,TRBV27,NA,TRBJ2-7
CAFADYNEQFF,TGTGCCTTTGCGGACTACAATGAGCAGTTCTTC,NA,TRBV30,NA,TRBJ2-1
CASSEQGGTEAFF,TGTGCCAGCAGTGAGCAGGGGGGCACTGAAGCTTTCTTT,TRBD1,TRBV25-1,NA,TRBJ1-1
CASSRRVAGTGTQYGYTF,TGTGCCAGCAGCCGGCGCGTAGCCGGGACAGGGACACAGTATGGCTACACCTTC,TRBD1,TRBV27,NA,TRBJ1-2
CASSPVDGYEQYF,TGTGCCAGCTCACCAGTGGACGGGTACGAGCAGTACTTC,NA,TRBV18,NA,TRBJ2-7
CASSEWGNTEAFF,TGTGCCAGCAGTGAATGGGGGAACACTGAAGCTTTCTTT,NA,TRBV2,NA,TRBJ1-1
CASSPGQLRSYEQYF,TGCGCCAGCAGCCCCGGGCAGCTGAGGTCCTACGAGCAGTACTTC,NA,TRBV5-1,NA,TRBJ2-7
CASSPAGTAEVTGELFF,TGTGCCAGCTCACCAGCCGGGACAGCCGAGGTCACCGGGGAGCTGTTTTTT,TRBD1,TRBV18,few,TRBJ2-2
CASSIWGLAQHEQYF,TGTGCCAGTAGTATCTGGGGACTAGCACAGCACGAGCAGTACTTC,TRBD2,TRBV19,NA,TRBJ2-7
CASSPLAGGRYNEQFF,TGCGCCAGCAGCCCCTTGGCGGGAGGGCGGTACAATGAGCAGTTCTTC,TRBD2,TRBV5-1,NA,TRBJ2-1
CSAVPGIVQFF,TGCAGTGCGGTGCCCGGGATAGTGCAGTTCTTC,NA,TRBV20-1,few,TRBJ2-1
CASSLAGQGKNEQYF,TGTGCCAGCAGTTTAGCGGGTCAGGGCAAGAACGAGCAGTACTTC,NA,TRBV28,NA,TRBJ2-7
CASVLRGPPNTEAFF,TGTGCCAGCGTGTTACGGGGCCCGCCGAACACTGAAGCTTTCTTT,NA,TRBV6-5,NA,TRBJ1-1
CASSLNWNLGAGYTF,TGTGCCAGCAGCTTGAACTGGAATTTAGGGGCTGGCTACACCTTC,NA,TRBV5-5,NA,TRBJ1-2
CASTPSGSSNQPQHF,TGTGCCAGCACCCCTTCGGGCAGTAGCAATCAGCCCCAGCATTTT,NA,TRBV28,NA,TRBJ1-5
CASSALRLAGTNEQFF,TGTGCCAGCAGTGCACTACGACTAGCGGGGACGAATGAGCAGTTCTTC,TRBD2,TRBV2,NA,TRBJ2-1
CASSPRTNTDTQYF,TGTGCCAGCTCACCCAGAACAAACACAGATACGCAGTATTTT,NA,TRBV18,NA,TRBJ2-3
CASSYSPGIVTEAFF,TGTGCCAGCAGTTACTCTCCAGGGATTGTTACTGAAGCTTTCTTT,NA,TRBV6-5,NA,TRBJ1-1
CASSFDDYNYGYTF,TGTGCCAGCAGCTTCGACGATTACAACTATGGCTACACCTTC,NA,TRBV11-2,NA,TRBJ1-2
CSVRVRVMNTEAFF,TGCAGCGTGAGGGTTAGAGTTATGAACACTGAAGCTTTCTTT,NA,TRBV29-1,NA,TRBJ1-1